This passage covers 21 T cell receptor beta chains from one sample sequenced in a study of Ad26.COV2.S vaccination and SARS-CoV-2 variants (dated by TCRdb to about 2021). The meaning of the sample's time point label: individuals recovered from natural SARS-CoV-2 infection. The library relied on the immunoSEQ multiplex PCR assay. Here the immuneACCESS table is served through TCRdb, limited to in-frame sequences with V and J called. Missing clones are a known gap in these copies; in checked studies unresolved V genes cover under half, and the rest lacks a known reason. This sample lists about 350,000 clones; about 90% were detected once. Of the sample, under 5% is held by the ten largest clones. This material consisted of peripheral blood, taken after recovery from COVID-19. These receptors originate from a human donor who had recovered from COVID-19.

This chain connects TRBV4-3 to TRBJ2-5, with D hard to call. Germline CDR1 is LGHNA and CDR2 is YSLEER. The CDR3 is 13 residues long. V lost 5 bases and J 5 bases, leaving 12 bases between the germline ends. CDR3 DNA sequence: TGCGCCAGCAGCAGTGAGCACGGGGAGACCCAGTACTTC. Its protein is CASSSEHGETQYF.

This chain uses TRBV2 with TRBJ2-7; TRBD1 matches at 11 bases. Germline V gene sequence: CDR1 SNHLY, CDR2 FYNNEI. This CDR3 has 14 residues. V dropped 6 bases and J dropped 3; count of bases not matched to a gene: 4. The CDR3 reads CASRGQGAYYEQYF. CDR3 nucleotide sequence: TGTGCCAGCAGAGGACAGGGGGCCTACTACGAGCAGTACTTC.

The rearrangement links TRBV21-1 to TRBJ1-2. TRBV21-1 is a pseudogene. This CDR3 has 13 residues. The CDR3 bases are TGTGCCAGCAGCAAGGTCGAGGAGTCTGGCTACACCTTC. Amino acid sequence: CASSKVEESGYTF.

V gene TRBV5-1 combines with J gene TRBJ1-5; 10 bases line up with TRBD1. CDR1 is SGHRS, CDR2 YFSETQ, per germline. This CDR3 has 16 residues. Trimming removed 0 bases from V and 9 bases from J; junction bases left unmatched: 9. The CDR3 loop reads CASSLDGTGALRPQHF. In DNA form, the CDR3 reads TGCGCCAGCAGCTTGGACGGGACAGGGGCCCTTCGGCCCCAGCATTTT.

The chain joins TRBV7-3 to TRBJ1-1, with D hard to call. Looked up from germline, CDR1 is SGHTA and CDR2 is FQGTGA. The V gene lost 3 bases and the J gene lost 3 bases, with 8 bases spanning the gap. CDR3 length: 13 amino acids. CDR3 in DNA: TGTGCCAGCAGCTTGCAGCAGGACACTGAAGCTTTCTTT. Protein sequence: CASSLQQDTEAFF.

V gene TRBV5-6 combines with J gene TRBJ1-2, with D perhaps TRBD1 (5 bases). CDR1 and CDR2 (germline): SGHDT, YYEEEE. V was clipped by 6 bases and J by 2 bases, with 17 bases between them. This CDR3 is built from 15 residues. The CDR3, as DNA: TGTGCCAGCACCTTAGGGGCAGGGATCAACTATGGCTACACCTTC. Its translation: CASTLGAGINYGYTF.

V is TRBV4-2 and J is TRBJ2-7; 7 nucleotides align to TRBD2. The V segment lost 1 base and the J segment 3 bases; nucleotides outside the gene matches: 3. The CDR3 runs 14 residues. The germline V gene encodes CDR1 LGHNA and CDR2 YNFKEQ. The CDR3 DNA is TGTGCCAGCAGCCAAGGTCAGCGGGGCTACGAGCAGTACTTC. Protein: CASSQGQRGYEQYF.

The V call is TRBV19, the J call TRBJ2-2; D may be TRBD1 or TRBD2 (6 bases each). Trimming removed 6 bases from V and 0 bases from J, with 14 bases in between. Germline V CDR1 and CDR2: LNHDA, SQIVND (reference sequence). This CDR3 comprises 16 residues. For the CDR3, the DNA is TGTGCCAGTAGATTAACGGGGGCCTCGAACACCGGGGAGCTGTTTTTT. Residues: CASRLTGASNTGELFF.

This chain's CDR3 is CAISESNRQGHTEAFF. The CDR3 DNA reads as TGTGCCATCAGTGAGTCGAACCGACAGGGACATACTGAAGCTTTCTTT. This chain joins TRBV10-3 and TRBJ1-1; 7 positions agree with TRBD1. Germline V gene sequence: CDR1 ENHRY, CDR2 SYGVKD. The V gene end was trimmed by 0 bases and the J gene end by 5 bases; junction bases not matched to a gene: 9. This CDR3 has 16 residues.

The V call is TRBV9, the J call TRBJ1-1, with a weak D call TRBD1 (5 bases). The CDR3 is made up of 17 amino acids. Germline CDR1 and CDR2: SGDLS and YYNGEE. V was shortened by 0 bases and J by 1 base, with 16 bases between the two germline ends. The CDR3 DNA is TGTGCCAGCAGCGTAGACCCCCAGGGACGGGGGAACACTGAAGCTTTCTTT. Translated: CASSVDPQGRGNTEAFF.

The rearrangement joins TRBV11-1 to TRBJ2-1; D uncertain. The CDR3 is made up of 17 amino acids. V dropped 0 bases and J dropped 0 bases, with 12 bases sitting between them. Germline V gene lookup returns CDR1 SGHAT and CDR2 FQDESV (reference sequence). CDR3 loop: CASSLALLPSSYNEQFF. The CDR3 DNA reads TGTGCCAGCAGCTTAGCTCTCCTTCCGAGCTCCTACAATGAGCAGTTCTTC. The full variable domain, with the rest looked up from reference TRBV11-1 and TRBJ2-1, is EAEVAQSPRYKITEKSQAVAFWCDPISGHATLYWYRQILGQGPELLVQFQDESVVDDSQLPKDRFSAERLKGVDSTLKIQPAELGDSAMYLCASSLALLPSSYNEQFFGPGTRLTVL.

The V call is TRBV24-1, the J call TRBJ2-3; the D is unclear. V was cut by 3 bases and J by 2 bases, with 5 bases left in between. Germline V gene sequence: CDR1 KGHDR, CDR2 SFDVKD. This CDR3 is built from 13 residues. This CDR3 reads CATSDIYTDTQYF. CDR3 coding DNA: TGTGCCACCAGTGATATATACACAGATACGCAGTATTTT.

The chain carries TRBV10-3 and TRBJ2-6, with TRBD1 identical over 7 bases. The CDR3 contains 16 residues. After removal of 3 bases from V and 2 bases from J, the junction contained 4 bases not matched to a gene. Germline CDR1 reads ENHRY; CDR2 reads SYGVKD. The CDR3 loop is CAISETRGPGANVLTF. The CDR3 DNA sequence: TGTGCCATCAGTGAAACGAGGGGGCCTGGGGCCAACGTCCTGACTTTC.

The J gene is TRBJ2-2, the V gene TRBV2; 10 bases are shared with TRBD1. CDR1 SNHLY and CDR2 FYNNEI come from the germline V gene. Germline trimming cut 6 bases from V and 7 bases from J; bases unmatched to any gene: 8. There are 15 residues in the CDR3. For the CDR3, the DNA is TGTGCCAGCAGGCGGGACAGGGGTTCCAGCGGGGAGCTGTTTTTT. Its translation is CASRRDRGSSGELFF.

The chain uses TRBV5-1 and TRBJ2-3, with D tentatively TRBD1 (6 bases). The CDR3 consists of 18 residues. The ends were cut back, 4 bases at V and 0 bases at J, with 21 bases in the middle. From germline, CDR1 is SGHRS and CDR2 YFSETQ. CDR3 sequence reads: CASSQFNTGTSSTDTQYF. The CDR3 nucleotides are TGCGCCAGCAGCCAGTTCAATACCGGGACAAGTAGCACAGATACGCAGTATTTT.

The chain couples TRBV27 to TRBJ1-1, with TRBD1 as a possible D gene (6 bases). V lost 6 bases to trimming and J lost 0 bases, with 14 bases between them. The CDR3 has 15 amino acids. Germline V gene data show CDR1 as MNHEY and CDR2 as SMNVEV (reference sequence). CDR3 region: CASSLLRGMNTEAFF. CDR3 in DNA: TGTGCCAGCAGCCTACTGAGGGGGATGAACACTGAAGCTTTCTTT.

The chain combines TRBV29-1 with TRBJ1-2; the match to TRBD1 covers 9 bases. The CDR3 is 14 amino acids. Germline CDR1 reads SQVTM; CDR2 reads ANQGSEA. With 6 bases clipped from V and 5 bases from J, the junction kept 10 bases outside the gene matches. DNA of the CDR3: TGCAGCGTGGGGGACAGGGATCTTCTTTATGGCTACACCTTC. Protein sequence: CSVGDRDLLYGYTF.

With respect to this clone: This sample includes further DNA sequences coding for the same CDR3. V usage is TRBV18 and J usage is TRBJ1-1; unclear D gene. Trimming pared 2 bases from V and 2 bases from J, leaving 6 bases between. This CDR3 is built from 13 residues. From germline, CDR1 is KGHSH and CDR2 LQKENI. CDR3 nucleotides: TGTGCCAGCTCACCAGGGGTCAACACTGAAGCTTTCTTT. Protein: CASSPGVNTEAFF.

This clone has only one observation. This sequence joins TRBV9 and TRBJ1-1; D remains unclear. CDR1 SGDLS and CDR2 YYNGEE come from the germline V gene. The CDR3 consists of 13 residues. The V end lost 0 bases, the J end lost 1 base, and 4 bases lay between the germline ends. CDR3 sequence: CASSVVTNTEAFF. The CDR3 nucleotides are TGTGCCAGCAGCGTAGTTACGAACACTGAAGCTTTCTTT.

The chain is built from TRBV2 and TRBJ1-2; D remains unclear. The CDR3 spans 13 residues. Trimming left V 4 bases short and J 0 bases short, with 6 bases between. Looked up from germline, CDR1 is SNHLY and CDR2 is FYNNEI. CDR3 bases: TGTGCCAGCAGTGTAACATCTAACTATGGCTACACCTTC. Protein sequence: CASSVTSNYGYTF.

The chain joins TRBV6-6 to TRBJ1-5; D ambiguous. The length of the CDR3 is 11 residues. CDR1 and CDR2 (germline): MNHNY, SVGAGI (reference sequence). Trimming pared 6 bases from V and 8 bases from J, leaving 8 bases between. CDR3 in amino acids: CASSPGEPQHF. The DNA of the CDR3 is TGTGCCAGCAGCCCTGGTGAGCCCCAGCATTTT.